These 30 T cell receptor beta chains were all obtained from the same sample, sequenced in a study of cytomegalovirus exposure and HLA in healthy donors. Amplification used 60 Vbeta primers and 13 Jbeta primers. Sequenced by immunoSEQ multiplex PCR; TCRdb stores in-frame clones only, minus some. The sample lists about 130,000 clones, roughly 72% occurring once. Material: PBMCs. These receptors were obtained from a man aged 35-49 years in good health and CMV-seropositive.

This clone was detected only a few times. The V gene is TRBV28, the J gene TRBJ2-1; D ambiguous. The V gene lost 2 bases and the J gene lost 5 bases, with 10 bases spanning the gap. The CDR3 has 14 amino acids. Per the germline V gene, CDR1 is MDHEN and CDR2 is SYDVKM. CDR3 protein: CASSLLGENNEQFF. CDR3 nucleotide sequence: TGTGCCAGCAGTTTACTGGGCGAGAACAATGAGCAGTTCTTC.

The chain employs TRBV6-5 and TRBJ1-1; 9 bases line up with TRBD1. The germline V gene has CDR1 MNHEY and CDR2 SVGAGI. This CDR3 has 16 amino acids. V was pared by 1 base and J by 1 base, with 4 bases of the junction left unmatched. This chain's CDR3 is CASSYFPGQGNTEAFF. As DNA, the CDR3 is TGTGCCAGCAGTTACTTTCCGGGACAGGGGAACACTGAAGCTTTCTTT.

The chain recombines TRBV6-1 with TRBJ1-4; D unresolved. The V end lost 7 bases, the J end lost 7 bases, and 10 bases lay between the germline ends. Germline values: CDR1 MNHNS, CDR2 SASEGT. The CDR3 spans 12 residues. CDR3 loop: CASKPGIEKLFF. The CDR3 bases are TGTGCCAGCAAACCGGGAATTGAAAAACTGTTTTTT.

CDR3 amino acids: CSVEDGTSSGNTIYF. The CDR3 DNA is TGCAGCGTTGAAGATGGGACAAGCTCTGGAAACACCATATATTTT. This chain connects TRBV29-1 to TRBJ1-3, with D possibly being TRBD1 (6 bases). CDR3 size: 15 residues. The germline V gene has CDR1 SQVTM and CDR2 ANQGSEA. Trimming removed 0 bases at V and 0 bases at J, with 9 bases between.

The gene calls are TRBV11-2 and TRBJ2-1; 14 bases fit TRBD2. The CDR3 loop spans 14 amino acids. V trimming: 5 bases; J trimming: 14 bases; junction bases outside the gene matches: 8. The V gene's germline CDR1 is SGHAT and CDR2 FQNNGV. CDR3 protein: CASSPPGLAGAKFF. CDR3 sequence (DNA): TGTGCCAGCAGCCCACCGGGACTAGCGGGAGCTAAGTTCTTC.

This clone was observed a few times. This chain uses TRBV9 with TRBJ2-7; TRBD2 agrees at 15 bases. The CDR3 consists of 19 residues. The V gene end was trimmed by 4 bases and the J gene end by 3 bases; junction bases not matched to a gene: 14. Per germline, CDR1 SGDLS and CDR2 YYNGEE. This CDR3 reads CASSPHNPGLAGGYYEQYF. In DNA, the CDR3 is TGTGCCAGCAGCCCGCACAACCCGGGACTAGCGGGAGGTTACTACGAGCAGTACTTC.

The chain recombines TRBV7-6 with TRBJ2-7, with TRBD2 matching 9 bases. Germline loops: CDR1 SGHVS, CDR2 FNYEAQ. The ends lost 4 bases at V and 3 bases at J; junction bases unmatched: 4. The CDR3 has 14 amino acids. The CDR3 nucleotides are TGTGCCAGCAGCTCTAGCGGGGCAAACTACGAGCAGTACTTC. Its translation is CASSSSGANYEQYF.

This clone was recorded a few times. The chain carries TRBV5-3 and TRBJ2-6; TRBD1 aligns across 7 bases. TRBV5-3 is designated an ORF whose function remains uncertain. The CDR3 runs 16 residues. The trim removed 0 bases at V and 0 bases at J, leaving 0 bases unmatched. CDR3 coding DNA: TGTGCCAGAAGCTTGGCAGGGGGCTCTGGGGCCAACGTCCTGACTTTC. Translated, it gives CARSLAGGSGANVLTF.

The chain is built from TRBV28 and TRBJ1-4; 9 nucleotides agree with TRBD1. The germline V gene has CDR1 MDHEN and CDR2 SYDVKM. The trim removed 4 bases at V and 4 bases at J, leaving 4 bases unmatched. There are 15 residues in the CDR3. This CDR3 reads CASSSTGGHNEKLFF. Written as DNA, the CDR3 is TGTGCCAGCAGTTCAACAGGGGGCCATAATGAAAAACTGTTTTTT.

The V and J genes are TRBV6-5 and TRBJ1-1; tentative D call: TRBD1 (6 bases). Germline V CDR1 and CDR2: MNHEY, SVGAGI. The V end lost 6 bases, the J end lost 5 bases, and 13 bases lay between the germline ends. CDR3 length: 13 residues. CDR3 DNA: TGTGCCAGCAGGAGGGGGTTGAGTACTGAAGCTTTCTTT. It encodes CASRRGLSTEAFF.

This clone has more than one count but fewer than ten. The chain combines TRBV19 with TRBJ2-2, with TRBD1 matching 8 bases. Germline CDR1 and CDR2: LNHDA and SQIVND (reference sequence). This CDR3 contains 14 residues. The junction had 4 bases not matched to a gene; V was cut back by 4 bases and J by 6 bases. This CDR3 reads CASSRQGWAGELFF. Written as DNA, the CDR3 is TGTGCCAGTAGTAGACAGGGGTGGGCCGGGGAGCTGTTTTTT.

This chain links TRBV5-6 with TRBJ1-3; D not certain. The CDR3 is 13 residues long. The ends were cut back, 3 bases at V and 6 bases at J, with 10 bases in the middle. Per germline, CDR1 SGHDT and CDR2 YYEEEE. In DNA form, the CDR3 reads TGTGCCAGCAGCTCGGGGTTCGAAAACACCATATATTTT. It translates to CASSSGFENTIYF.

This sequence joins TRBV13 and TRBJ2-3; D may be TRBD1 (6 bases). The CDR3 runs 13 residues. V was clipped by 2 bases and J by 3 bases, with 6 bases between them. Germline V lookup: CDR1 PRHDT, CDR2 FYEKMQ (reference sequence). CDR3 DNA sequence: TGTGCCAGCAGCTTAAGGGGGACAGATACGCAGTATTTT. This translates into CASSLRGTDTQYF.

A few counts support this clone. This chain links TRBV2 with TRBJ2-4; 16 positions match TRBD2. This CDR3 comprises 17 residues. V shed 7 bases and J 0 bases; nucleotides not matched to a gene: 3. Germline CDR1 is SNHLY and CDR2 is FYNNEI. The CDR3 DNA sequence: TGTGCCAGCATGGGACTAGCGGGGGGGGTAGCCAAAAACATTCAGTACTTC. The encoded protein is CASMGLAGGVAKNIQYF.

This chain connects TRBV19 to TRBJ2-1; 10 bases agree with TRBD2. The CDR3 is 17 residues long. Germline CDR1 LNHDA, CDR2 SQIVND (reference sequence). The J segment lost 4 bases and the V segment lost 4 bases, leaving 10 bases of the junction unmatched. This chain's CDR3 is CASSTSGRANVYNEQFF. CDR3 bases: TGTGCCAGTAGTACCAGCGGGAGGGCCAATGTGTACAATGAGCAGTTCTTC.

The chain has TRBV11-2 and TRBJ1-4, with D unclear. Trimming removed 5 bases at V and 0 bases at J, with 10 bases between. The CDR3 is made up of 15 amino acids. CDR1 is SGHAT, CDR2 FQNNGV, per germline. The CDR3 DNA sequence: TGTGCCAGCAGCACGACAAGAGCAACTAATGAAAAACTGTTTTTT. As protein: CASSTTRATNEKLFF.

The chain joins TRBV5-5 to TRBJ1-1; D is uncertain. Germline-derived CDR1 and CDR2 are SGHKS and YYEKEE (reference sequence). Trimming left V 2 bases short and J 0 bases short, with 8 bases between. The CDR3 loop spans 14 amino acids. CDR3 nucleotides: TGTGCCAGCAGCTTACAGAAAATGAACACTGAAGCTTTCTTT. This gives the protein CASSLQKMNTEAFF.

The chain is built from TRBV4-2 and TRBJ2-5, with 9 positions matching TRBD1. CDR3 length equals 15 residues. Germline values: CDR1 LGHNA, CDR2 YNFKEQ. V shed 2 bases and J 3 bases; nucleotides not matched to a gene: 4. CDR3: CASSQTRDREETQYF. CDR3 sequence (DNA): TGTGCCAGCAGCCAAACCCGGGACAGGGAAGAGACCCAGTACTTC.

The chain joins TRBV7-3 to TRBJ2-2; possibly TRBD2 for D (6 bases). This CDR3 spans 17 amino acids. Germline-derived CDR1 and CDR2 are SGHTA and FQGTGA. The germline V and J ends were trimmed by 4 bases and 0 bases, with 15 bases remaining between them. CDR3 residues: CASSWGGSGSNTGELFF. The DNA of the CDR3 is TGTGCCAGCAGCTGGGGTGGGAGCGGGTCGAACACCGGGGAGCTGTTTTTT.

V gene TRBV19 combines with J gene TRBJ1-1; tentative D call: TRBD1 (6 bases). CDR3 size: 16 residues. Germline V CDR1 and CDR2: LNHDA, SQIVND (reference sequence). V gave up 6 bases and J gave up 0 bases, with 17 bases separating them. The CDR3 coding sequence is TGTGCCAGTAGCCCTAGCAGGGGTTCATTGAACACTGAAGCTTTCTTT. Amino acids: CASSPSRGSLNTEAFF. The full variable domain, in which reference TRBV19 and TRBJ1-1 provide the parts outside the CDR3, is DGGITQSPKYLFRKEGQNVTLSCEQNLNHDAMYWYRQDPGQGLRLIYYSQIVNDFQKGDIAEGYSVSREKKESFPLTVTSAQKNPTAFYLCASSPSRGSLNTEAFFGQGTRLTVV.

In DNA form, the CDR3 reads TGTGCCAGCAGCTTAAATCTTTTTAACTATGGCTACACCTTC. Protein: CASSLNLFNYGYTF. The chain couples TRBV7-2 to TRBJ1-2; no firm D call. Looked up from germline, CDR1 is SGHTA and CDR2 is FQGNSA. The CDR3 sequence is 14 residues long. The V and J ends lost 2 bases and 1 base respectively, with 8 bases between them.

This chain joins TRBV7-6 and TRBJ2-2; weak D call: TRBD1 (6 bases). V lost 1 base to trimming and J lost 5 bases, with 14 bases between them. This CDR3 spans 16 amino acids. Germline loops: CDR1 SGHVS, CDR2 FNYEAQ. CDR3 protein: CASSLGGQYFTGELFF. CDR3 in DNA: TGTGCCAGCAGCTTAGGCGGACAGTACTTTACCGGGGAGCTGTTTTTT.

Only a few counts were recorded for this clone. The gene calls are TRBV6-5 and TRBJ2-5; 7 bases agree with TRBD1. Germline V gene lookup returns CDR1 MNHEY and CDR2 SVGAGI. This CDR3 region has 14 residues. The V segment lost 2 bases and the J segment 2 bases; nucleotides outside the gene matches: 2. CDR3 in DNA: TGTGCCAGCAGTTACGAGGGACAGCAAGAGACCCAGTACTTC. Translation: CASSYEGQQETQYF.

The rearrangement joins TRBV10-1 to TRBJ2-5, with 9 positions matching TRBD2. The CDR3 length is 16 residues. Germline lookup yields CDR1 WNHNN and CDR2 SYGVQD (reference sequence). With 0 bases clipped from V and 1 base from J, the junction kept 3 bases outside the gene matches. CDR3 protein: CASSESKTSGQETQYF. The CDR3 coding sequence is TGCGCCAGCAGTGAGTCTAAGACTAGCGGCCAAGAGACCCAGTACTTC.

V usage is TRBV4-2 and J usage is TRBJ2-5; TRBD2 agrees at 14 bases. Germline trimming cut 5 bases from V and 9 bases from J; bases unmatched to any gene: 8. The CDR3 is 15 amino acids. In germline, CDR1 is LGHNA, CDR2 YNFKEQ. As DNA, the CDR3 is TGTGCCAGCAGCGAGACTAGCGGGAGGGCTTTGGCCCAGTACTTC. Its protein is CASSETSGRALAQYF.

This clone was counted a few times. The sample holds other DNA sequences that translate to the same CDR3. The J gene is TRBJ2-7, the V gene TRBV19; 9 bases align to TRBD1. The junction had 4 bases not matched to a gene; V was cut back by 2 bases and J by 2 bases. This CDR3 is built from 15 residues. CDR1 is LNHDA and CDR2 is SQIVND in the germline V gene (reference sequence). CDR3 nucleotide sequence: TGTGCCAGTAGTATAAGGGACAGGGTGACCTACGAGCAGTACTTC. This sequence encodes CASSIRDRVTYEQYF.

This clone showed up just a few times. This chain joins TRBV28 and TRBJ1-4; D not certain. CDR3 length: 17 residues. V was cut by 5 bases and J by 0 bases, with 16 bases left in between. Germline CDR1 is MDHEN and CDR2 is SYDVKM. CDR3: CASSAPSVSATNEKLFF. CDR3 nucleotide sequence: TGTGCCAGCAGTGCGCCCTCTGTGTCGGCAACTAATGAAAAACTGTTTTTT.

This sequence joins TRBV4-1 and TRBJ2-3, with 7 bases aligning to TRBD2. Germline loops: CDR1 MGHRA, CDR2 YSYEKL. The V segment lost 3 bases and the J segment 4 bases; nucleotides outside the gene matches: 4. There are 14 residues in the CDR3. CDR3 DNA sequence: TGCGCCAGCAGCCAGTTCGCGGGGGCAGATACGCAGTATTTT. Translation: CASSQFAGADTQYF.

CDR3 nucleotide sequence: TGTGCCAGCAGCTTGGGGGGACAGGGGAGCAACGAGCAGTACTTC. Protein: CASSLGGQGSNEQYF. This rearrangement joins TRBV5-8 to TRBJ2-7; 10 bases match TRBD1. V was pared by 0 bases and J by 5 bases, with 5 bases of the junction left unmatched. The CDR3 consists of 15 residues. CDR1 SGHTS and CDR2 YDEGEE come from the germline V gene.

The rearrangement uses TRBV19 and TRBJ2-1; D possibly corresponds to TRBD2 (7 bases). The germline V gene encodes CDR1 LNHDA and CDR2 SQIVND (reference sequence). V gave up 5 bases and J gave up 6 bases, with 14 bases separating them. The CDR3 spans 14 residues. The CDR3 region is CASSVRGLGNEQFF. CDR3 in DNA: TGTGCCAGTAGTGTGCGGGGGCTCGGCAATGAGCAGTTCTTC.